This T cell receptor beta chain was found in a study of identical twins. Germline CDR1 and CDR2: MGHRA and YSYEKL. The CDR3 is 15 amino acids. Trimming shortened V by 0 bases and J by 5 bases, and 10 bases separated the two germline ends. TCRdb reprocessed the 5' RACE reads via MiXCR and lists one record per CDR3 protein. The sample comprises about 530,000 distinct CDR3 sequences, nearly 15% of which are singletons, and roughly 0.4% rests with the top ten. These data were likewise used in another study, on yellow fever vaccine responses in identical twins.

This chain links TRBV4-1 with TRBJ1-4, with D maybe TRBD1 (5 bases). The clonotype comes from a woman younger than 35 in good health. Sequenced material: CD4+ T cells sorted from blood. CDR3 in amino acids: CASSQEGGENEKLFF. DNA of the CDR3: TGCGCCAGCAGCCAAGAGGGGGGAGAGAATGAAAAACTGTTTTTT.